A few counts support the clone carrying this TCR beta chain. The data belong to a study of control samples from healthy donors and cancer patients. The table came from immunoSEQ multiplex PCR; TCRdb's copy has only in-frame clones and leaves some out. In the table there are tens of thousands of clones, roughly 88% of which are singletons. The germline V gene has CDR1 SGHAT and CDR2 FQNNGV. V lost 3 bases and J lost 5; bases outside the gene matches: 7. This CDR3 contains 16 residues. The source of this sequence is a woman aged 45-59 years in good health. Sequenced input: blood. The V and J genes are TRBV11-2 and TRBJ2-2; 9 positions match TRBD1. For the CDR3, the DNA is TGTGCCAGCAGCTTTTACAGGGGGCTAAGGACCGGGGAGCTGTTTTTT. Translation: CASSFYRGLRTGELFF.